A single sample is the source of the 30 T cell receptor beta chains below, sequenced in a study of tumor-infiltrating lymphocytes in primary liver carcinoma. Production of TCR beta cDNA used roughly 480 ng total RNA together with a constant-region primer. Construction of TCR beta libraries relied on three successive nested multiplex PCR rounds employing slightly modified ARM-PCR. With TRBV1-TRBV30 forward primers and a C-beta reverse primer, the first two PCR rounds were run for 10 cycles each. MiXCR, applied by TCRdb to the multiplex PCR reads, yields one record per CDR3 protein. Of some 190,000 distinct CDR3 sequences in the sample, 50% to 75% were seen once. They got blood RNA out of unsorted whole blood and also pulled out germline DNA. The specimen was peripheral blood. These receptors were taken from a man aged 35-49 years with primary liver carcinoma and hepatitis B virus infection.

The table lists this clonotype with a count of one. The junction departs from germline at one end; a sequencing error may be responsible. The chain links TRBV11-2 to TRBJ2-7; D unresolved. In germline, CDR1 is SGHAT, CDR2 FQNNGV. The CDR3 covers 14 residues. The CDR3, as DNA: TGTGCCAGCATCTTAACTGACGGAGCCCACGAGCAATACTTC. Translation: CASILTDGAHEQYF.

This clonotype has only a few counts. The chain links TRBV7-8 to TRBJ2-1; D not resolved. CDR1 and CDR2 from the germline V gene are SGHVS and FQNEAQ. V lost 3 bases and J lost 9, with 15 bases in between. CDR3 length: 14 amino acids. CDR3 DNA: TGTGCCAGCAGCTTGGCCCGATTAGGTGGTGAGCAGTTCTTC. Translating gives CASSLARLGGEQFF.

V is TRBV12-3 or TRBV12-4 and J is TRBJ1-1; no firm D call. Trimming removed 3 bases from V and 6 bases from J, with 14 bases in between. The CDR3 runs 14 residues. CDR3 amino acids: CASSFGRFRAEAFF. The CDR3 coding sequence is TGTGCCAGCAGTTTCGGCCGTTTTCGCGCTGAAGCTTTCTTT.

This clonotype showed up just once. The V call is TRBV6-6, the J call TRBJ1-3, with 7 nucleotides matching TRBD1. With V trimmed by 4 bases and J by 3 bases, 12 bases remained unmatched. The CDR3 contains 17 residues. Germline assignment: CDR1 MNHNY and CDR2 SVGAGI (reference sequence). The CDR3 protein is CASSWGIGQVGGNTIYF. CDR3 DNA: TGTGCCAGCAGTTGGGGAATTGGACAGGTTGGTGGAAACACCATATATTTT.

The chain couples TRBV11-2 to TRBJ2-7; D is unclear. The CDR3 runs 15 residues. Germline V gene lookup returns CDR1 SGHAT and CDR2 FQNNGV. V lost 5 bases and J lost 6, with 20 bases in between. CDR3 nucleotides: TGTGCCAGCAGCATAGTTAGTTCGGTGGTGATCGAGCAGTACTTC. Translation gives CASSIVSSVVIEQYF.

The CDR3 is CASCPTGGIAGADNEQFF. The DNA of the CDR3 is TGTGCCAGCTGTCCGACAGGGGGGATAGCGGGAGCCGACAATGAGCAGTTCTTC. This chain links TRBV12-3 or TRBV12-4 with TRBJ2-1, with D perhaps being TRBD1 or TRBD2 (9 bases each). Trimming took 8 bases from V and 5 from J, leaving 28 bases between them. CDR3 length equals 18 residues.

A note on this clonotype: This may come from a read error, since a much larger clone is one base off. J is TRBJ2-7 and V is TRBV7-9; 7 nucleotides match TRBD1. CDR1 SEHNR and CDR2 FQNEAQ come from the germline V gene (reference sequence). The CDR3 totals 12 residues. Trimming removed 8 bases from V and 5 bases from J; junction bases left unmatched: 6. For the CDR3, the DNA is TGTGCCAGCGGCCGGACAGGAGACGAGCAGTACTTC. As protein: CASGRTGDEQYF.

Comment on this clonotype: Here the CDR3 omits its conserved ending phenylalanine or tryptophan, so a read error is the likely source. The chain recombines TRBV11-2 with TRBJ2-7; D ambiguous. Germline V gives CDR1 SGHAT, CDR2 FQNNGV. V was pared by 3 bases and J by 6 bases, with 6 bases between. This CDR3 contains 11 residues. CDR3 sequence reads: CASSFESEQYI. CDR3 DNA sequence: TGTGCCAGCAGCTTTGAAAGCGAGCAGTACATC.

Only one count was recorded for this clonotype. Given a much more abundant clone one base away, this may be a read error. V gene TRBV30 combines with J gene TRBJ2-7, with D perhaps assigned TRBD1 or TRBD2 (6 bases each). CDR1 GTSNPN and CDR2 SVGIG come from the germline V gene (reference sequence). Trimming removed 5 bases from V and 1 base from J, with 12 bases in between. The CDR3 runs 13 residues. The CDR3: CAWGGGSSYEQYF. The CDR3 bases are TGTGCCTGGGGAGGGGGAAGTTCCTACGAGCAGTACTTC.

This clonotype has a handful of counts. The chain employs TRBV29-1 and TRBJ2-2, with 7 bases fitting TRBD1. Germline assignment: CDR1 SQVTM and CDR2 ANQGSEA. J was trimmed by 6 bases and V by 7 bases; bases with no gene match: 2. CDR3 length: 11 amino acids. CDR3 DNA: TGCAGCGCCCAGGGGGCCGGGGAGCTGTTTTTT. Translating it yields CSAQGAGELFF.

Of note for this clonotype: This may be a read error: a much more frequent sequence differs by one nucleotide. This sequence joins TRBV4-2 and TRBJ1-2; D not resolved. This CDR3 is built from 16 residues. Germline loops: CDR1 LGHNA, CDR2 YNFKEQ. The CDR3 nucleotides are TGTGCCAACAGCCAAGAGGCTTGGCAGATCAACTATGGCTACACCTTC. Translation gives CANSQEAWQINYGYTF.

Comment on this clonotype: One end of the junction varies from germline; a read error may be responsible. CDR3 residues: CASSFTRDPPTDTQCF. The CDR3 DNA reads as TGTGCCAGCAGCTTCACGAGGGACCCTCCCACAGATACGCAGTGTTTT. This rearrangement joins TRBV11-1 to TRBJ2-3, with D possibly being TRBD1 or TRBD2 (5 bases each). The CDR3 spans 16 residues. Per the germline V gene, CDR1 is SGHAT and CDR2 is FQDESV (reference sequence).

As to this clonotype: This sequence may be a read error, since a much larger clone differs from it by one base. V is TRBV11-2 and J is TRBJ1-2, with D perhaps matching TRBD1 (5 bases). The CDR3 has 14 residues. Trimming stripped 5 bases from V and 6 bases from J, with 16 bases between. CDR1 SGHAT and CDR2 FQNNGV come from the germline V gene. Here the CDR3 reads CASSTLYGANGYTF. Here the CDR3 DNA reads TGTGCCAGCAGCACCCTCTACGGGGCGAATGGCTACACCTTC.

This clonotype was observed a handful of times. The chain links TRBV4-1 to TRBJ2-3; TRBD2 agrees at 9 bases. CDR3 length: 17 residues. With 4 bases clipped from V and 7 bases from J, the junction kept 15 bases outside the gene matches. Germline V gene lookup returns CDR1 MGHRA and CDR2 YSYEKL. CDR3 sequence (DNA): TGCGCCAGCAGCCCCCCGATACCGCGGGAGGGCCATAATACGCAGTATTTT. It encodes CASSPPIPREGHNTQYF.

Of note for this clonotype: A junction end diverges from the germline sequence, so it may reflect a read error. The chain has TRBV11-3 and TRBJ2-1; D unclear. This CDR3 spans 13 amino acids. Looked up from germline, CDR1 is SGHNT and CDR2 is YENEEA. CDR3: CASRTSQYNKQFF. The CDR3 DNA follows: TGTGCCAGCAGAACCTCCCAGTACAATAAGCAGTTCTTC.

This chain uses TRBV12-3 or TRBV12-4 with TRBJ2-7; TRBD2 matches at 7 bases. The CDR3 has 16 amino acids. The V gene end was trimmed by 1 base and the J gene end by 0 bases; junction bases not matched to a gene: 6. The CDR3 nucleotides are TGTGCCAGCAGTTTAGGGCTCGGGGGGTTCTCCTACGAGCAGTACTTC. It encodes CASSLGLGGFSYEQYF.

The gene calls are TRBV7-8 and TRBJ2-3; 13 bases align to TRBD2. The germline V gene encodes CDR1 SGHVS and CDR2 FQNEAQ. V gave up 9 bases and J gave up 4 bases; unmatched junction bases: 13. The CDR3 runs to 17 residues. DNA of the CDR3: TGTGCCAGTAGCCGGACTAGCGGGAGAATGAATCCAGATACGCAGTATTTT. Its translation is CASSRTSGRMNPDTQYF.

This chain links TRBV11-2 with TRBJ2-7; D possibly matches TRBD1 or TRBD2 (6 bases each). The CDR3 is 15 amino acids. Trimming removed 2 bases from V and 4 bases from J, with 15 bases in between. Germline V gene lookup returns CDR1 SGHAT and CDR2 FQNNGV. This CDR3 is CASSLLGGLGYEQYF. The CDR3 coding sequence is TGTGCCAGCAGCTTACTGGGGGGCCTAGGGTACGAGCAGTACTTC.

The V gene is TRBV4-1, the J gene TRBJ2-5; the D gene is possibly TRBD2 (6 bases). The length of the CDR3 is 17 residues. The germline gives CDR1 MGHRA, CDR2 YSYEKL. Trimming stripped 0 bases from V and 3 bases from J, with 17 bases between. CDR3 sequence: CASSQEARGMKEETQYF. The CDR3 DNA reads TGCGCCAGCAGCCAAGAAGCTCGCGGGATGAAGGAAGAGACCCAGTACTTC.

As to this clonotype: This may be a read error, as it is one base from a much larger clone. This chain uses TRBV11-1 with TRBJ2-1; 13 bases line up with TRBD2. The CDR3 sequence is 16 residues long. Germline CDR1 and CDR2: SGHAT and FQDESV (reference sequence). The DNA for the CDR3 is TGTACCAGCAGCCCACGGACTAGCGGGAGAGGGGATGAGCAGTTCTTC. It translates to CTSSPRTSGRGDEQFF.

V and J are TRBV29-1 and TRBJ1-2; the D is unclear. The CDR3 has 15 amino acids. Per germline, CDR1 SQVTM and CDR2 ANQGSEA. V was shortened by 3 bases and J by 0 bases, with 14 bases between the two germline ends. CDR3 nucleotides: TGCAGCGTTGACAGCACCCTCTCTACTAACTATGGCTACACCTTC. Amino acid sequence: CSVDSTLSTNYGYTF.

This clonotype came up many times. The chain's CDR3 is CASSLDRAATEAFF. The CDR3 DNA reads TGTGCCAGCAGCTTAGATAGGGCCGCCACTGAAGCTTTCTTT. The J gene is TRBJ1-1, the V gene TRBV11-2; no definite D call. The V end was cut by 0 bases, the J end by 4 bases, with 9 bases between. Germline values: CDR1 SGHAT, CDR2 FQNNGV. The CDR3 is made up of 14 amino acids.

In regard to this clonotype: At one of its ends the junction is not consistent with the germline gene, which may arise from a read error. CDR3 sequence reads: CAISGASGSIDTQYF. Here the CDR3 DNA reads TGTGCCATCAGTGGGGCTAGCGGAAGCATAGATACGCAGTATTTT. The chain carries TRBV10-3 and TRBJ2-3, with 7 bases that match TRBD2. The CDR3 extends over 15 amino acids. Germline lookup yields CDR1 ENHRY and CDR2 SYGVKD.

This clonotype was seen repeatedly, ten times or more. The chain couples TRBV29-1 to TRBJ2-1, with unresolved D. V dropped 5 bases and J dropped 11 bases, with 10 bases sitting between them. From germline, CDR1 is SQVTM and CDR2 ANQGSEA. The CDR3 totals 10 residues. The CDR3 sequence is CSVQNGQQFF. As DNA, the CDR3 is TGCAGCGTTCAAAACGGGCAGCAGTTCTTC.

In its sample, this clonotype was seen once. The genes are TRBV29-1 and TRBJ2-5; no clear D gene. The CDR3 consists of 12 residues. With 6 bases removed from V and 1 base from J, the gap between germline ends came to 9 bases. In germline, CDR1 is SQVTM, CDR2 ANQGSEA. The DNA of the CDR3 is TGCAGCGTCCCTGAGACCCAAGAGACCCAGTACTTC. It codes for CSVPETQETQYF.

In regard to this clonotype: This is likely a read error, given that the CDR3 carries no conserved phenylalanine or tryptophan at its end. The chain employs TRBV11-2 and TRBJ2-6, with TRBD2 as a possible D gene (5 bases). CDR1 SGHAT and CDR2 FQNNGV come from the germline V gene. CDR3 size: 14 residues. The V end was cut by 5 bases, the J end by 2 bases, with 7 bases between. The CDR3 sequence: CASSASPGANVLTI. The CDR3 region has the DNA TGTGCCAGCAGCGCTAGCCCTGGGGCCAACGTCCTGACTATC.

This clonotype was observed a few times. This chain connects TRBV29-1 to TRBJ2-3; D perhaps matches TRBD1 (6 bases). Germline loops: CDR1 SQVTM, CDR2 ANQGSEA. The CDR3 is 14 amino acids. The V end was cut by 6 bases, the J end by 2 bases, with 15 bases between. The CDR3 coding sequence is TGCAGCGTGATGACAGGAAAAACCACAGATACGCAGTATTTT. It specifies CSVMTGKTTDTQYF.

CDR3: CASSSTGTTLGETQYF. DNA for the CDR3: TGTGCCAGCAGCTCTACGGGGACTACCCTGGGAGAGACCCAGTACTTC. The chain employs TRBV4-2 and TRBJ2-5, with 7 bases aligning to TRBD2. CDR1 and CDR2 (germline): LGHNA, YNFKEQ. Losses at the gene ends were 5 bases for V and 4 bases for J; bases not matched to a gene: 13. CDR3 length equals 16 residues.

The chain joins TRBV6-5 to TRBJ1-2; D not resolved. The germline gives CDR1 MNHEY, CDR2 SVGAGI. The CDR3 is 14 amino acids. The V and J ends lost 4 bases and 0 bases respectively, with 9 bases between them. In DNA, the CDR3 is TGTGCCAGCAGTTCAACGGAATCTAACTATGGCTACACCTTC. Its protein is CASSSTESNYGYTF.

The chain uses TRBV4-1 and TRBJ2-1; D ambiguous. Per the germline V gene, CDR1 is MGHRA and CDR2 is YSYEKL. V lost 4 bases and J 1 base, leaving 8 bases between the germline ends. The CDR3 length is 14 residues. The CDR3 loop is CASSRDGSYNEQFF. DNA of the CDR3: TGCGCCAGCAGCCGGGATGGGTCCTACAATGAGCAGTTCTTC.